These 25 T cell receptor beta chains came from one sample sequenced in a study of blood T cell repertoires in COVID-19. Repertoires were generated with immunoSEQ multiplex PCR, while TCRdb's copy carries only in-frame clones and drops some. This table has about 270,000 clones, 80% to 90% appearing once. The sequencing sample was made of peripheral blood. The receptor set was obtained from a man of 80 years or more with acute or convalescent COVID-19.

The V gene is TRBV7-9, the J gene TRBJ2-5; possible D gene TRBD2, 6 bases. The germline CDR1 and CDR2 sequences are SEHNR and FQNEAQ (reference sequence). Trimming took 5 bases from V and 1 from J, leaving 17 bases between them. This CDR3 is 16 amino acids long. CDR3 nucleotide sequence: TGTGCCAGCAGCGAAGGTTGGTCCGGGAGCCAAGAGACCCAGTACTTC. It yields the protein CASSEGWSGSQETQYF.

This clone was detected a few times. The J gene is TRBJ2-7, the V gene TRBV29-1; weak D call: TRBD1 (7 bases). Germline-derived CDR1 and CDR2 are SQVTM and ANQGSEA. Trimming cost V 3 bases and J 2 bases, with 11 bases left between them. The CDR3 loop spans 13 amino acids. The CDR3 spells CSVDGGGTYEQYF. The CDR3 bases are TGCAGCGTTGATGGAGGGGGCACCTACGAGCAGTACTTC.

The J gene is TRBJ2-2, the V gene TRBV29-1; 7 nucleotides align to TRBD1. The ends lost 3 bases at V and 3 bases at J; junction bases unmatched: 10. CDR1 is SQVTM and CDR2 is ANQGSEA in the germline V gene. The CDR3 is made up of 16 amino acids. The CDR3 region is CSVDLGQRTHTGELFF. The CDR3 region has the DNA TGCAGCGTTGATCTGGGACAGAGGACCCACACCGGGGAGCTGTTTTTT.

The chain links TRBV10-3 to TRBJ2-7, with a weak D call TRBD2 (6 bases). V was pared by 6 bases and J by 2 bases, with 23 bases between. CDR3 length: 17 amino acids. Germline V gives CDR1 ENHRY, CDR2 SYGVKD. For the CDR3, the DNA is TGTGCCATCAGCGGGAGAACCTCAGGGACGGGAACCTACGAGCAGTACTTC. Encoded protein: CAISGRTSGTGTYEQYF.

This rearrangement joins TRBV28 to TRBJ2-2, with 8 positions matching TRBD2. The germline CDR1 and CDR2 sequences are MDHEN and SYDVKM. The CDR3 runs to 16 residues. V lost 3 bases and J lost 2; bases outside the gene matches: 5. CDR3 DNA: TGTGCCAGCAGTTTGTCAACTAGCGGAAACACCGGGGAGCTGTTTTTT. As protein: CASSLSTSGNTGELFF. The variable domain in full, completed from reference TRBV28 and TRBJ2-2, reads DVKVTQSSRYLVKRTGEKVFLECVQDMDHENMFWYRQDPGLGLRLIYFSYDVKMKEKGDIPEGYSVSREKKERFSLILESASTNQTSMYLCASSLSTSGNTGELFFGEGSRLTVL.

The rearrangement uses TRBV7-9 and TRBJ1-1; D may be TRBD1 (5 bases). Trimming pared 5 bases from V and 12 bases from J, leaving 25 bases between. This CDR3 spans 15 amino acids. Germline V gives CDR1 SEHNR, CDR2 FQNEAQ (reference sequence). The CDR3 DNA reads as TGTGCCAGCAGCAGGGTCAGCTCGAACCTCCGGGGGACTTTCTTT. Amino acids: CASSRVSSNLRGTFF.

This chain uses TRBV28 with TRBJ2-2, with TRBD1 as a possible D gene (5 bases). V dropped 5 bases and J dropped 7 bases, with 11 bases sitting between them. This CDR3 is 13 amino acids long. Per germline, CDR1 MDHEN and CDR2 SYDVKM. CDR3 DNA: TGTGCCAGCAGTCCAGGGATCGTCGGGGAGCTGTTTTTT. The encoded protein is CASSPGIVGELFF.

The chain recombines TRBV25-1 with TRBJ2-1, with D possibly being TRBD2 (6 bases). The germline V and J ends were trimmed by 2 bases and 15 bases, with 20 bases remaining between them. The CDR3 has 14 residues. CDR1 and CDR2 from the germline V gene are MGHDK and SYGVNS. The CDR3 loop is CASSEKGRSGIRFF. In DNA form, the CDR3 reads TGTGCCAGCAGTGAAAAAGGGAGGTCAGGCATTAGGTTCTTC. The full variable domain, rest sourced from reference TRBV25-1 and TRBJ2-1, is EADIYQTPRYLVIGTGKKITLECSQTMGHDKMYWYQQDPGMELHLIHYSYGVNSTEKGDLSSESTVSRIRTEHFPLTLESARPSHTSQYLCASSEKGRSGIRFFGPGTRLTVL.

The rearrangement links TRBV7-3 to TRBJ2-7; 7 bases map to TRBD2. The CDR3 is made up of 15 amino acids. Losses at the gene ends were 1 base for V and 5 bases for J; bases not matched to a gene: 8. CDR1 and CDR2 (germline): SGHTA, FQGTGA. The CDR3 loop is CASSLSGSTGNEQYF. In DNA, the CDR3 is TGTGCCAGCAGCTTAAGCGGGAGTACGGGCAACGAGCAGTACTTC.

V is TRBV5-6 and J is TRBJ2-2, with D uncertain. Trimming removed 1 base at V and 3 bases at J, with 13 bases between. The CDR3 totals 16 residues. Germline values: CDR1 SGHDT, CDR2 YYEEEE. The CDR3 loop is CASSLWSVTYTGELFF. The CDR3 DNA reads TGTGCCAGCAGCTTGTGGTCGGTTACCTACACCGGGGAGCTGTTTTTT.

The count of this clone is one. This chain uses TRBV2 with TRBJ2-6; unclear D gene. Germline CDR1 is SNHLY and CDR2 is FYNNEI. Trimming left V 5 bases short and J 2 bases short, with 7 bases between. The length of the CDR3 is 14 residues. CDR3 nucleotides: TGTGCCAGCAGTTTGGCAGCTGGGGCCAACGTCCTGACTTTC. It encodes CASSLAAGANVLTF.

The rearrangement joins TRBV6-5 to TRBJ2-4, with 7 bases fitting TRBD1. The CDR3 is 15 residues long. Germline V gene sequence: CDR1 MNHEY, CDR2 SVGAGI. Trimming cost V 6 bases and J 6 bases; bases outside gene matches: 11. The CDR3 loop is CASSSGTALGNIQYF. CDR3 DNA sequence: TGTGCCAGCAGCTCTGGGACAGCTCTTGGAAACATTCAGTACTTC.

This chain links TRBV24-1 with TRBJ2-1; D is possibly TRBD2 (6 bases). CDR1 is KGHDR and CDR2 is SFDVKD in the germline V gene. This CDR3 spans 14 amino acids. V shed 9 bases and J shed 4 bases, with 15 bases lying between them. The CDR3: CATAGGEAYNEQFF. The CDR3 DNA follows: TGTGCCACCGCAGGCGGGGAAGCGTACAATGAGCAGTTCTTC.

This chain connects TRBV2 to TRBJ2-1, with 14 bases aligning to TRBD2. Trimming took 5 bases from V and 9 from J; bases not matched to a gene: 6. The germline V gene encodes CDR1 SNHLY and CDR2 FYNNEI. The CDR3 has 15 residues. The CDR3 here is CASSTGLAGEGEQFF. DNA for the CDR3: TGTGCCAGCAGTACGGGACTAGCGGGAGAGGGTGAGCAGTTCTTC. Variable domain in full (rest from reference TRBV2 and TRBJ2-1): EPEVTQTPSHQVTQMGQEVILRCVPISNHLYFYWYRQILGQKVEFLVSFYNNEISEKSEIFDDQFSVERPDGSNFTLKIRSTKLEDSAMYFCASSTGLAGEGEQFFGPGTRLTVL.

The rearrangement joins TRBV28 to TRBJ2-1, with a possible D match to TRBD1 (6 bases). Trimming stripped 7 bases from V and 1 base from J, with 17 bases between. This CDR3 has 16 amino acids. Looked up from germline, CDR1 is MDHEN and CDR2 is SYDVKM. For the CDR3, the DNA is TGTGCCAGCACCGAACCCACAGGGAGTTCCTACAATGAGCAGTTCTTC. Translated, it gives CASTEPTGSSYNEQFF.

This clone was detected a few times. CDR3 nucleotides: TGCGCCAGCAGGACAGGATCAAGTCAAGAGACCCAGTACTTC. Translated: CASRTGSSQETQYF. This chain uses TRBV23-1 with TRBJ2-5, with D possibly matching TRBD1 (6 bases). TRBV23-1 is recorded as an ORF, its role being uncertain. Trimming took off 6 bases at V and 2 bases at J, with 13 bases between the two ends. The CDR3 extends over 14 amino acids.

This clone showed up just once. The V gene is TRBV27, the J gene TRBJ2-1; 15 positions agree with TRBD2. Germline CDR1 MNHEY, CDR2 SMNVEV (reference sequence). The V and J ends lost 3 bases and 7 bases, in that order; junction bases with no gene match: 7. This CDR3 has 17 amino acids. CDR3 in amino acids: CASSFYRTSGGVNEQFF. CDR3 DNA sequence: TGTGCCAGCAGTTTCTATCGGACTAGCGGGGGGGTAAATGAGCAGTTCTTC.

The chain has TRBV19 and TRBJ1-5, with 7 bases matching TRBD1. CDR1 and CDR2 (germline): LNHDA, SQIVND (reference sequence). This CDR3 is 14 amino acids long. With 7 bases clipped from V and 3 bases from J, the junction kept 6 bases outside the gene matches. The DNA of the CDR3 is TGTGCCAGTAACTATGGACAGGCCAATCAGCCCCAGCATTTT. Residues: CASNYGQANQPQHF. The complete variable domain, with remaining parts taken from reference TRBV19 and TRBJ1-5, reads DGGITQSPKYLFRKEGQNVTLSCEQNLNHDAMYWYRQDPGQGLRLIYYSQIVNDFQKGDIAEGYSVSREKKESFPLTVTSAQKNPTAFYLCASNYGQANQPQHFGDGTRLSIL.

The chain links TRBV6-6 to TRBJ1-6, with D possibly being TRBD1 (5 bases). Trimming stripped 3 bases from V and 10 bases from J, with 13 bases between. CDR1 MNHNY and CDR2 SVGAGI come from the germline V gene (reference sequence). The CDR3 is made up of 14 amino acids. In DNA, the CDR3 is TGTGCCAGCAGTTATGACAGCTCGAGGTCACCCCTCCACTTT. Its protein is CASSYDSSRSPLHF.

The CDR3 sequence is CASSLRQTMNTEAFF. For the CDR3, the DNA is TGTGCCAGCAGCTTAAGACAGACAATGAACACTGAAGCTTTCTTT. The V and J genes are TRBV7-2 and TRBJ1-1; a possible D gene is TRBD1 (5 bases). The ends were cut back, 2 bases at V and 0 bases at J, with 10 bases in the middle. Germline V CDR1 and CDR2: SGHTA, FQGNSA. The CDR3 length is 15 residues.

The chain uses TRBV28 and TRBJ2-7; 9 bases match TRBD1. J gave up 7 bases and V 3 bases, and 7 bases lay outside the gene matches. The CDR3 has 14 amino acids. Germline-derived CDR1 and CDR2 are MDHEN and SYDVKM. The CDR3 protein is CASSFGGTGREQYF. CDR3 nucleotide sequence: TGTGCCAGCAGTTTTGGAGGGACAGGGAGGGAGCAGTACTTC.

On this clone: This same CDR3 is encoded by further DNA sequences in the sample. The rearrangement uses TRBV5-5 and TRBJ2-1, with 11 nucleotides matching TRBD1. The ends lost 4 bases at V and 2 bases at J; junction bases unmatched: 2. Germline CDR1 is SGHKS and CDR2 is YYEKEE (reference sequence). This CDR3 has 15 residues. The CDR3 here is CASSLGQGAYNEQFF. CDR3 DNA: TGTGCCAGCAGCCTGGGACAGGGGGCCTACAATGAGCAGTTCTTC. Full variable domain (outside the CDR3, taken from reference TRBV5-5 and TRBJ2-1): DAGVTQSPTHLIKTRGQQVTLRCSPISGHKSVSWYQQVLGQGPQFIFQYYEKEERGRGNFPDRFSARQFPNYSSELNVNALLLGDSALYLCASSLGQGAYNEQFFGPGTRLTVL.

This sequence joins TRBV19 and TRBJ2-5, with TRBD2 matching over 10 bases. There are 16 residues in the CDR3. With V trimmed by 5 bases and J by 5 bases, 11 bases remained unmatched. Per the germline V gene, CDR1 is LNHDA and CDR2 is SQIVND (reference sequence). The CDR3 loop is CASSALRGLAFETQYF. CDR3 coding DNA: TGTGCCAGTAGTGCCCTCCGGGGACTAGCGTTTGAGACCCAGTACTTC. Based on the CDR3 plus reference TRBV19 and TRBJ2-5, the full variable domain is DGGITQSPKYLFRKEGQNVTLSCEQNLNHDAMYWYRQDPGQGLRLIYYSQIVNDFQKGDIAEGYSVSREKKESFPLTVTSAQKNPTAFYLCASSALRGLAFETQYFGPGTRLLVL.

The chain links TRBV6-6 to TRBJ1-5; 7 bases map to TRBD1. CDR3 length: 19 residues. The trim removed 5 bases at V and 0 bases at J, leaving 16 bases unmatched. Per the germline V gene, CDR1 is MNHNY and CDR2 is SVGAGI (reference sequence). CDR3 residues: CASSRDRPTWPYSNQPQHF. Written as DNA, the CDR3 is TGTGCCAGCAGTCGGGACAGACCAACATGGCCGTATAGCAATCAGCCCCAGCATTTT.

The chain has TRBV27 and TRBJ2-4, with a possible D match to TRBD2 (6 bases). The CDR3 contains 16 residues. The germline gives CDR1 MNHEY, CDR2 SMNVEV (reference sequence). Trimming took off 5 bases at V and 0 bases at J, with 14 bases between the two ends. The CDR3 protein is CASSPNAGTAKNIQYF. The CDR3 nucleotides are TGTGCCAGCAGTCCCAACGCGGGGACAGCCAAAAACATTCAGTACTTC.